The following is a TCR beta chain sequence with its context. The germline V and J ends were trimmed by 6 bases and 5 bases, with 9 bases remaining between them. This CDR3 has 12 amino acids. Looked up from germline, CDR1 is SEHNR and CDR2 is FQNEAQ (reference sequence). This record belongs to a study of shared clonotypes between healthy human individuals. Clones were sequenced by immunoSEQ multiplex PCR, and TCRdb holds only the in-frame ones, with some missing. This sample yields about 820,000 clones, of which roughly 92% are seen a single time; more than 20% belongs to the top ten. Positive CCR7 selection of CD45RO-negative cells yielded the naive CD8 cells, and terminally differentiated effector memory CD45RA+ cells were excluded.

The chain uses TRBV7-9 and TRBJ2-3; D remains unclear. Sequences were obtained from naive CD8+ T cells sorted from blood. This TCR was sampled from a man aged 25 to 40 in good health. DNA of the CDR3: TGTGCCAGCAGAAACTTAAAAGATACGCAGTATTTT. Protein sequence: CASRNLKDTQYF.